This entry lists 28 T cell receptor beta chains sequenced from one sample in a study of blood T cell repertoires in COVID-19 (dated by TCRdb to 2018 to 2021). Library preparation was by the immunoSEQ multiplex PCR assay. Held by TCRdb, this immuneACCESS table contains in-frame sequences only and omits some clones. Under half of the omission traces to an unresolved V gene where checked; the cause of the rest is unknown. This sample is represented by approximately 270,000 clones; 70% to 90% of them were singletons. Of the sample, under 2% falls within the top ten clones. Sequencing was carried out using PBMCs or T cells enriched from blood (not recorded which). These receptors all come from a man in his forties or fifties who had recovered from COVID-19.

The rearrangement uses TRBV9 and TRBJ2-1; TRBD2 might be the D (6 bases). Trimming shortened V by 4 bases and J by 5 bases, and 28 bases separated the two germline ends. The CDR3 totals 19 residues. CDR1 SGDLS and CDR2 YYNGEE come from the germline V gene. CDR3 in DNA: TGTGCCAGCAGCTCAGTTGGGGGACTGGGCGGGACCTCGAACAATGAGCAGTTCTTC. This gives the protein CASSSVGGLGGTSNNEQFF.

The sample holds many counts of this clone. CDR3 region: CAYVGGSSGRKRDNEQFF. CDR3 DNA sequence: TGTGCCTACGTAGGGGGTAGTAGCGGGAGAAAGCGCGACAATGAGCAGTTCTTC. The chain couples TRBV30 to TRBJ2-1; TRBD2 matches at 9 bases. J was trimmed by 5 bases and V by 7 bases; bases with no gene match: 21. CDR3 size: 18 residues. CDR1 and CDR2 from the germline V gene are GTSNPN and SVGIG (reference sequence).

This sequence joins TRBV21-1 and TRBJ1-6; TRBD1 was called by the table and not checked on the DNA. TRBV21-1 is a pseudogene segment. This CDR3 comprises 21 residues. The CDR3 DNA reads TGTGCCAGCAGCACACCCTCCCGGGACAGTAGAAAGAGCTCCTATAATTCACCCCTCCACTTT. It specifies CASSTPSRDSRKSSYNSPLHF.

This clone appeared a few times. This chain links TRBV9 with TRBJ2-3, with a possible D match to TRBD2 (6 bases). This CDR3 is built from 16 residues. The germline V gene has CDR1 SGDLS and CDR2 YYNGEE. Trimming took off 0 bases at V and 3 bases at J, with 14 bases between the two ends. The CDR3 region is CASSVGSSERTDTQYF. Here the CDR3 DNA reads TGTGCCAGCAGCGTAGGTTCTAGCGAGAGGACAGATACGCAGTATTTT. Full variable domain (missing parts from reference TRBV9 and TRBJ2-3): DSGVTQTPKHLITATGQRVTLRCSPRSGDLSVYWYQQSLDQGLQFLIQYYNGEERAKGNILERFSAQQFPDLHSELNLSSLELGDSALYFCASSVGSSERTDTQYFGPGTRLTVL.

CDR3 coding DNA: TGTGCCAGCAGCTCCGCGGCGGGACAGGATAATGGCTACACCTTC. Translated: CASSSAAGQDNGYTF. The rearrangement links TRBV7-9 to TRBJ1-2; 8 bases match TRBD1. V lost 4 bases, J lost 6 bases, and 10 bases stayed unmatched. Germline V gene sequence: CDR1 SEHNR, CDR2 FQNEAQ (reference sequence). The CDR3 consists of 15 residues.

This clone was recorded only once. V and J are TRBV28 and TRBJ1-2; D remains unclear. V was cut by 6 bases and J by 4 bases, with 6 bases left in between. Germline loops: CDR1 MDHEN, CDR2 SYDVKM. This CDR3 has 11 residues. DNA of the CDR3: TGTGCCAGCAGCCAGGCCTATGGCTACACCTTC. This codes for CASSQAYGYTF.

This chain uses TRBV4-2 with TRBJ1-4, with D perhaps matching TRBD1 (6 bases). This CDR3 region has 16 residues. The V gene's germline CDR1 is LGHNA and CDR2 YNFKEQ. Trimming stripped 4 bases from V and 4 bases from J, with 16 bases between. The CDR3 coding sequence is TGTGCCAGCAGCCTAATGCCGGGACACAATAATGAAAAACTGTTTTTT. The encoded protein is CASSLMPGHNNEKLFF.

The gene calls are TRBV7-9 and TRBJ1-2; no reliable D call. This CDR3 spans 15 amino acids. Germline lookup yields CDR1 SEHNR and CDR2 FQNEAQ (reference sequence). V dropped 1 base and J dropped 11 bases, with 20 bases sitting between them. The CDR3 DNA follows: TGTGCCAGCAGCTTAGGGGCAGCGGCCCGAGCTGGGTACACCTTC. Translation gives CASSLGAAARAGYTF.

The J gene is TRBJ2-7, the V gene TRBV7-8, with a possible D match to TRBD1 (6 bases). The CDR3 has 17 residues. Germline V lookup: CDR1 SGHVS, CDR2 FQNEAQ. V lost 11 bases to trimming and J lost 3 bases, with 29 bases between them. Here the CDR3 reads CAVSVGQTPLLFYEQYF. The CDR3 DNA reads TGTGCCGTATCGGTGGGACAAACCCCCCTTTTATTCTACGAGCAGTACTTC.

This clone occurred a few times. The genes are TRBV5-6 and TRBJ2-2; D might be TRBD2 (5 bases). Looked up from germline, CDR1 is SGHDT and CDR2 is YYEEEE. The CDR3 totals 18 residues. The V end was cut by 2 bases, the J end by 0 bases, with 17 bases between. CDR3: CASSFNFGEIANTGELFF. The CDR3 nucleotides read TGTGCCAGCAGCTTTAACTTCGGGGAGATCGCGAACACCGGGGAGCTGTTTTTT.

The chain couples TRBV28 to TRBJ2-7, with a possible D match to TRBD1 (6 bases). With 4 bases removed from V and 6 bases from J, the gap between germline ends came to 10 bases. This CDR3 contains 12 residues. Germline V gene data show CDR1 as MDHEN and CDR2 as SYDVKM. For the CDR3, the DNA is TGTGCCAGCAGTTCCACGGACAGCGAGCAGTACTTC. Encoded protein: CASSSTDSEQYF.

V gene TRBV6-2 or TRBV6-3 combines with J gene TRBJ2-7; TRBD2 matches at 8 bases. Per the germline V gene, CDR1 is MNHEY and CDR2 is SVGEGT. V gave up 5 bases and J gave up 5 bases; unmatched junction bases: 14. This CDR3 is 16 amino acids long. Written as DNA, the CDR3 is TGTGCCAGCAGTCCCCTAAGATATAGCGGGGCCGACGAGCAGTACTTC. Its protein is CASSPLRYSGADEQYF.

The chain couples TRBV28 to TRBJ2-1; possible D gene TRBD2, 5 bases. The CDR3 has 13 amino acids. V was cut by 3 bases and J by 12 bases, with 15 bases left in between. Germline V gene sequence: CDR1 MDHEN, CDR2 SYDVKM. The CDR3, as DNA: TGTGCCAGCAGTTTGGAGGCCTGGGCTGGGCAGTTCTTC. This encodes CASSLEAWAGQFF.

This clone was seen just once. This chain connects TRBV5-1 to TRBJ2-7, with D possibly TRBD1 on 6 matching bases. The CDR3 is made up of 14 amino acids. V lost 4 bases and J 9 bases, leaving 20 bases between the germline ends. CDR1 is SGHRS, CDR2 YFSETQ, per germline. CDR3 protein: CASSPDRSKPAQYF. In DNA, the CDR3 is TGCGCCAGCAGCCCAGACAGGTCTAAGCCTGCGCAGTACTTC.

The CDR3 reads CSVRTDGYTF. CDR3 in DNA: TGCAGCGTCCGGACTGATGGCTACACCTTC. The chain couples TRBV29-1 to TRBJ1-2; D remains ambiguous. Trimming shortened V by 6 bases and J by 6 bases, and 8 bases separated the two germline ends. CDR1 is SQVTM, CDR2 ANQGSEA, per germline. The CDR3 runs 10 residues.

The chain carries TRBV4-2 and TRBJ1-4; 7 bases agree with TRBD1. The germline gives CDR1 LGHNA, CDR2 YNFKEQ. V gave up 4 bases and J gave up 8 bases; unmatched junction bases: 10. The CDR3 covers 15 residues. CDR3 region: CASSPGQAFREKLFF. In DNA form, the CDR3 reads TGTGCCAGCAGCCCAGGACAGGCATTTAGAGAAAAACTGTTTTTT.

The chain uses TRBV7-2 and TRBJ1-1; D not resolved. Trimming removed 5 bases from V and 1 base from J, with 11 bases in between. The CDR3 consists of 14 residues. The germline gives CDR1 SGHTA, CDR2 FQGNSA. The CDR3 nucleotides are TGTGCCAGCAGCCGCCTTGGAGGGAACACTGAAGCTTTCTTT. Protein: CASSRLGGNTEAFF.

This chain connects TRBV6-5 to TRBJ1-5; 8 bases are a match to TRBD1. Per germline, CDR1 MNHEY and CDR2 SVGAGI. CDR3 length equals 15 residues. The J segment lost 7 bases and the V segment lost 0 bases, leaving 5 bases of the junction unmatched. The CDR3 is CASSYSHRGDQPQHF. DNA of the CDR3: TGTGCCAGCAGTTACTCGCACAGGGGGGACCAGCCCCAGCATTTT.

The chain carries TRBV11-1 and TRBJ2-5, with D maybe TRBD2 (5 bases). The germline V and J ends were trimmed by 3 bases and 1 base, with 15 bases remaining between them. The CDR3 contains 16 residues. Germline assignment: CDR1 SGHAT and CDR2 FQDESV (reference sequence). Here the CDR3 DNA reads TGTGCCAGCAGCTTCCAGCCCGGGGAGCCCCAAGAGACCCAGTACTTC. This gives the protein CASSFQPGEPQETQYF.

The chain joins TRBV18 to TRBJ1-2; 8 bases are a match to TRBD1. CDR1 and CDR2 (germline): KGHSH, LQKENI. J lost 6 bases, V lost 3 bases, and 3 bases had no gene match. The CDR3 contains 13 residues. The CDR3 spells CASSPDRANGYTF. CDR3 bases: TGTGCCAGCTCACCGGACAGGGCCAATGGCTACACCTTC. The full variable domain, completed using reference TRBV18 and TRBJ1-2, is NAGVMQNPRHLVRRRGQEARLRCSPMKGHSHVYWYRQLPEEGLKFMVYLQKENIIDESGMPKERFSAEFPKEGPSILRIQQVVRGDSAAYFCASSPDRANGYTFGSGTRLTVV.

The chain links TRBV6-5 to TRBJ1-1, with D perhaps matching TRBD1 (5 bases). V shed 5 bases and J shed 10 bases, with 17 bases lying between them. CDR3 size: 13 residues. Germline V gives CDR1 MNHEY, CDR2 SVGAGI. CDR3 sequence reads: CASSRPMGGLAFF. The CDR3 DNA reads TGTGCCAGCAGTAGACCAATGGGGGGTCTAGCTTTCTTT.

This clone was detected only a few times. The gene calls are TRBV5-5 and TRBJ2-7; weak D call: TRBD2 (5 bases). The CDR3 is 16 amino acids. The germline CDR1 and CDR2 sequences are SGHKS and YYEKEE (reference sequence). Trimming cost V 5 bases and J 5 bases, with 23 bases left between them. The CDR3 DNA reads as TGTGCCAGCAGTCGTACTAGGTTTGAAGTCGGAGACGAGCAGTACTTC. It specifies CASSRTRFEVGDEQYF.

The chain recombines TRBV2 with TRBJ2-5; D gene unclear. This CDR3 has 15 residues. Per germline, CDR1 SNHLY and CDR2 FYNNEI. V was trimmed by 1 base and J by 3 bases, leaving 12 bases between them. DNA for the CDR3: TGTGCCAGCAGTGAAGGATGGGCTACCGAAGAGACCCAGTACTTC. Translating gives CASSEGWATEETQYF.

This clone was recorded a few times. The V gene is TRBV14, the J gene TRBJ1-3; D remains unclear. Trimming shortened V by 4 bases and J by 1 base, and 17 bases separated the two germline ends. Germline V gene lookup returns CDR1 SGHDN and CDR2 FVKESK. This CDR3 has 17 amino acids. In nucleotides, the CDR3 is TGTGCCAGCAGCCTCGGGTACTCTTACACTTCTGGAAACACCATATATTTT. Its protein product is CASSLGYSYTSGNTIYF.

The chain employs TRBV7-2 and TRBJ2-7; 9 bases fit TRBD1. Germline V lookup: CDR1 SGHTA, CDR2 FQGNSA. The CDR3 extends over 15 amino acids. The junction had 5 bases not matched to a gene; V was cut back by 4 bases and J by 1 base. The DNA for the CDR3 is TGTGCCAGCAGCTCCTGGACAGGGGCGTCCTACGAGCAGTACTTC. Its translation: CASSSWTGASYEQYF.

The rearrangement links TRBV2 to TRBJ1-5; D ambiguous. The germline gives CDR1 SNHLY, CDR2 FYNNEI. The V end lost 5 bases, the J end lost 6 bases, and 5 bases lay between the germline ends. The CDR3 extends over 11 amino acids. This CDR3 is CASSLSQPQHF. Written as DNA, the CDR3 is TGTGCCAGCAGTTTATCTCAGCCCCAGCATTTT.

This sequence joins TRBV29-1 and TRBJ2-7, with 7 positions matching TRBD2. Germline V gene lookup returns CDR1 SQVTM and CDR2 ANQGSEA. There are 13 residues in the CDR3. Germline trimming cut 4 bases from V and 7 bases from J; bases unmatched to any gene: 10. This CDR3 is CSVGGGGSREQYF. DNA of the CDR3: TGCAGCGTTGGGGGGGGTGGTTCCAGGGAGCAGTACTTC.

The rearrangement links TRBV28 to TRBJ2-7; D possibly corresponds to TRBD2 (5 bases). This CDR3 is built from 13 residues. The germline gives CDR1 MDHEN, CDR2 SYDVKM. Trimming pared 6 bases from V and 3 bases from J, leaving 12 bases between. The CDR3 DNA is TGTGCCAGCAGCCTGGGCGACTACTACGAGCAGTACTTC. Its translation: CASSLGDYYEQYF.